This T cell receptor (beta chain) was observed in a study of T cell responses to AZD1222 COVID-19 vaccine. General study findings and limits: Regions 160-218 and 743-854 dominated among vaccine-associated CD4 TCRs spanning spike. Every sample of the repertoires postdated the peak T cell response. With two AZD1222 doses given, Spike-specific TCR breadth and depth both rose. Among the donors, most were white British and more were female, and clonal diversity was possibly underestimated.

V gave up 4 bases and J gave up 0 bases, with 13 bases separating them. The CDR3 runs 15 residues. Germline CDR1 reads SNHLY; CDR2 reads FYNNEI. Data came from immunoSEQ multiplex PCR; TCRdb stores just in-frame clones and leaves some out. The sample holds 65,000 to 100,000 clones; over 75% are singletons and the top ten take less than 25%. Note on this clone: Its antigen is not identified.

The sequenced sample was peripheral blood, obtained on day 0 of AZD1222 vaccination. The chain carries TRBV2 and TRBJ2-7; possible D gene TRBD1, 6 bases. The source of this sequence is an adult in good health. In nucleotides, the CDR3 is TGTGCCAGCAGTGGGATGGACAGTCCCTCCTACGAGCAGTACTTC. Its translation: CASSGMDSPSYEQYF. Supplemented by reference TRBV2 and TRBJ2-7, the full variable domain reads EPEVTQTPSHQVTQMGQEVILRCVPISNHLYFYWYRQILGQKVEFLVSFYNNEISEKSEIFDDQFSVERPDGSNFTLKIRSTKLEDSAMYFCASSGMDSPSYEQYFGPGTRLTVT.